A selection of T cell receptor beta chains follows, all from one sample in a study of blood T cell repertoires in COVID-19. The repertoire was sequenced with immunoSEQ multiplex PCR; TCRdb's copy has only in-frame clones and lacks some. There are roughly 300,000 clones in the sample; 85% to 90% occur only once, and roughly 4% lies in the top ten. Sequencing was carried out using PBMCs or T cells enriched from blood (not recorded which). These receptor sequences come from a man aged 30 to 45 who had recovered from COVID-19. Each CDR3 is given with its conserved first and last residue. The order of the fields is D gene, clone size, V gene, J gene, CDR3 DNA, CDR3 protein. D genes are given only for firm matches. Clone size is given for some rows only: seen once, a few or many times, or a class if the clone is expanded.

-,-,TRBV7-9,TRBJ1-1,TGTGCCAGCGAAGGGAAAAGGGGCCACAAAGGGATGAACACTGAAGCTTTCTTT,CASEGKRGHKGMNTEAFF
-,few,TRBV5-1,TRBJ2-7,TGCGCCAGCAGCTTGCAGGACAGCAACTACGAGCAGTACTTC,CASSLQDSNYEQYF
-,-,TRBV11-1,TRBJ2-1,TGTGCCAGCAGCGACCCTCCAGGCTATGAGCAGTTCTTC,CASSDPPGYEQFF
TRBD1,-,TRBV6-5,TRBJ2-2,TGTGCCAGCAGTTACTCAAACAGGGGCACCGGGGAGCTGTTTTTT,CASSYSNRGTGELFF
TRBD1,-,TRBV5-1,TRBJ1-1,TGCGCCAGCAGCCCTCGACAGGGATCGACTTTCTTT,CASSPRQGSTFF
-,-,TRBV30,TRBJ1-1,TGTGCCTGGAGTCCGAGAGCGAACACTGAAGCTTTCTTT,CAWSPRANTEAFF
-,-,TRBV6-4,TRBJ1-6,TGTGCCAGCAGTGACTCGTTCAGGAGGGATTCACCCCTCCACTTT,CASSDSFRRDSPLHF
-,-,TRBV2,TRBJ1-5,TGTGCCAGCAGTGAGTCCCTACTGCGTAACCGGAAGAGGAATCAGCCCCAGCATTTT,CASSESLLRNRKRNQPQHF
-,-,TRBV6-5,TRBJ1-2,TGTGCCATTTCGCCCCCCTTCGGGGGTGGCTACACCTTC,CAISPPFGGGYTF
-,-,TRBV9,TRBJ1-1,TGTGCCAGCAGCGTAGTAAGCACAGGGAACACTGAAGCTTTCTTT,CASSVVSTGNTEAFF
-,once,TRBV25-1,TRBJ2-5,TGTGCCAGCAGTGATCAACTAGTGCCCGGAGGTACCCAGTACTTC,CASSDQLVPGGTQYF
-,-,TRBV18,TRBJ1-3,TGTGCCAGCTCACCAATCGCATCAGGGGACACCATATATTTT,CASSPIASGDTIYF
TRBD1,once,TRBV2,TRBJ1-1,TGTGCCAGCAATCTGGGGACAGCCAACACTGAAGCTTTCTTT,CASNLGTANTEAFF
-,-,TRBV19,TRBJ1-5,TGTGCCAGTAGTATAAATGCCCGAGGCAGCAATCAGCCCCAGCATTTT,CASSINARGSNQPQHF
TRBD1,-,TRBV5-4,TRBJ2-7,TGTGCCAGCAGCTTAAAGGGGGCCCACGAGCAGTACTTC,CASSLKGAHEQYF
-,once,TRBV12-5,TRBJ2-5,TGTGCTAGTGGACCCGACAACCAAGAGACCCAGTACTTC,CASGPDNQETQYF
-,-,TRBV7-9,TRBJ1-4,TGTGCCAGCAGTCCCTCCCTATCGGGGACTAATGAAAAACTGTTTTTT,CASSPSLSGTNEKLFF
TRBD1,-,TRBV6-5,TRBJ1-2,TGTGCCAGCAGGGCTCCAGGGGGCGACTATGGCTACACCTTC,CASRAPGGDYGYTF
TRBD1,-,TRBV25-1,TRBJ2-7,TGTGCCAGCAGTGATCCTCGACAGGGGCCCCCCAACGAGCAGTACTTC,CASSDPRQGPPNEQYF
TRBD1,many,TRBV5-4,TRBJ1-2,TGTGCCAGCAGCATTGACAGGGGGCCTAGCTATGGCTACACCTTC,CASSIDRGPSYGYTF
-,-,TRBV6-1,TRBJ2-1,TGTGCCAGCAGTGAGGGCTTCACCTACAATGAGCAGTTCTTC,CASSEGFTYNEQFF
-,once,TRBV5-1,TRBJ1-1,TGCGCCAGCAGCTTGGTGGGAGGCCCCCCTCTCTTT,CASSLVGGPPLF